The clone carrying this T cell receptor (beta chain) was recorded once. Its antigen is undetermined. CDR1 and CDR2 (germline): SGHRS, YFSETQ. This CDR3 region has 15 residues. Trimming took off 3 bases at V and 2 bases at J, with 15 bases between the two ends. Naive CD4+ cells were CD45RA-selected; the remaining cells were memory. Repertoires were generated with immunoSEQ multiplex PCR, while TCRdb's copy carries only in-frame clones and drops some. Counted here are around 1.6 million clones, about 98% occurring once; the ten biggest clones make up about 0.4%. The data were obtained in a study of shared clonotypes between healthy human individuals. Study conclusions and caveats: Roughly 5% of naive CD4 clonotypes were common to a few donors. It was the non-shared clonotypes that had lower generation probabilities than clonotypes shared by all four donors.

The chain recombines TRBV5-1 with TRBJ2-7; D might be TRBD1 (6 bases). What was sequenced was naive CD4+ T cells sorted from blood. Regarding subset: CD45RA+ positively selected. The sequence derives from a man aged 25-45 years in good health. The CDR3 DNA is TGCGCCAGCAGCTCCAGGGGAGTTAATGCCTACGAGCAGTACTTC. As protein: CASSSRGVNAYEQYF.